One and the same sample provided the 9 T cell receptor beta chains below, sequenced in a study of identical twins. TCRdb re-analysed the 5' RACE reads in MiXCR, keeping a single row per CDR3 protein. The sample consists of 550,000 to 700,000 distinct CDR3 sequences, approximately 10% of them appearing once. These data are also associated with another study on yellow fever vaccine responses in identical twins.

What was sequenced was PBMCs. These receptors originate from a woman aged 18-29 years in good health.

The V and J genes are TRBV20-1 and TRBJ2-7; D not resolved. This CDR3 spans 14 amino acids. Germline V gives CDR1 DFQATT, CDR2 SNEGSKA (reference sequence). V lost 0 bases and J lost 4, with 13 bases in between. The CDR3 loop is CSARDLRSVYEQYF. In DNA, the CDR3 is TGCAGTGCTAGAGATCTGAGAAGTGTGTACGAGCAGTACTTC.

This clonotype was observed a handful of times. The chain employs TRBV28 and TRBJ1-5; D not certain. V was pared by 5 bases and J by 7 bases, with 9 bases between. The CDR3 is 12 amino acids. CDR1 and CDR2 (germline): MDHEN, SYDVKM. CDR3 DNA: TGTGCCAGCAGTGAGACGAGCCAGCCCCAGCATTTT. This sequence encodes CASSETSQPQHF.

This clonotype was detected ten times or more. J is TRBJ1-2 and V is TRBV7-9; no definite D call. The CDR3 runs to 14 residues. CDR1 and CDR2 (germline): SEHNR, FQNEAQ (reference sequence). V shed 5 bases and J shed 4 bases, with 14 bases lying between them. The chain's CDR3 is CASSPPGTAYGYTF. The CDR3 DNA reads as TGTGCCAGCAGCCCCCCCGGTACGGCCTATGGCTACACCTTC.

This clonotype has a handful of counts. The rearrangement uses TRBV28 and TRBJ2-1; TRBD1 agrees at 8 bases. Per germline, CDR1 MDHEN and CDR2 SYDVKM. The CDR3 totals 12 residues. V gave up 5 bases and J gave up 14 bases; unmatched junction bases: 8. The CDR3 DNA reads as TGTGCCAGCAGTCTCCGGACAGGGCATAAGTTCTTC. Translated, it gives CASSLRTGHKFF.

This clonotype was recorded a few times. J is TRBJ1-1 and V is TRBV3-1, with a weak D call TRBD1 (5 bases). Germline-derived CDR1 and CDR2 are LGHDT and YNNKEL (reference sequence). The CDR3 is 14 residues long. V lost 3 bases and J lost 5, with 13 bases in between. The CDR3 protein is CASSHLQGGTEAFF. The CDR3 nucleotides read TGTGCCAGCAGCCATCTTCAGGGAGGGACTGAAGCTTTCTTT. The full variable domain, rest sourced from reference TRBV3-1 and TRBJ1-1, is DTAVSQTPKYLVTQMGNDKSIKCEQNLGHDTMYWYKQDSKKFLKIMFSYNNKELIINETVPNRFSPKSPDKAHLNLHINSLELGDSAVYFCASSHLQGGTEAFFGQGTRLTVV.

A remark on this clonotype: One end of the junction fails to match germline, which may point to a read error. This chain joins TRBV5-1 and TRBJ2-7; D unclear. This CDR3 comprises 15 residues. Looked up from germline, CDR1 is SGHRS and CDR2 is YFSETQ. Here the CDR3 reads CASSLAESLSYDQYF. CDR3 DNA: TGCGCCAGCAGCTTGGCCGAATCGCTATCCTACGACCAGTACTTC.

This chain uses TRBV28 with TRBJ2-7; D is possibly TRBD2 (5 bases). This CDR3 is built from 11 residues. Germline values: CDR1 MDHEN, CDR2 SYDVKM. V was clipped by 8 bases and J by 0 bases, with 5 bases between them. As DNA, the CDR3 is TGTGCCAGCGCGGGCTCCTACGAGCAGTACTTC. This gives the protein CASAGSYEQYF.

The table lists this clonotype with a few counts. The CDR3, as DNA: TGTGCCAGCAGTCCTGACCCATACGAGCAGTACTTC. This sequence encodes CASSPDPYEQYF. The genes are TRBV27 and TRBJ2-7; no firm D call. The CDR3 spans 12 residues. Germline lookup yields CDR1 MNHEY and CDR2 SMNVEV (reference sequence). The V and J ends lost 5 bases and 4 bases respectively, with 9 bases between them.

CDR3 nucleotide sequence: TGTGCCAGCACGGGTGGACATCAGGGGGATCAGCCCCAGCATTTT. Encoded protein: CASTGGHQGDQPQHF. The chain joins TRBV2 to TRBJ1-5; 7 positions agree with TRBD1. The CDR3 spans 15 residues. CDR1 and CDR2 from the germline V gene are SNHLY and FYNNEI. Germline trimming cut 7 bases from V and 5 bases from J; bases unmatched to any gene: 11.